The entry that follows covers one T cell receptor (beta chain) sequence. These data originate in a study of blood T cell repertoires in COVID-19. Overall study: Both acute and convalescent COVID-19 samples were obtained from the United States, Italy and Spain. T cells, B-cell-depleted T cells, or PBMCs provided the cDNA or gDNA that served as material.

Authors' data handling: Quantification of nucleated cells was approximated via reference gene primer amplification. The method was immunoSEQ multiplex PCR; TCRdb's version includes in-frame clones alone and lacks a portion of them. Clone size and the V and J calls come from that table; the DNA yielded D and trimming. This repertoire shows around 70,000 clones, 80% to 90% found once; its top ten account for 4.8%. CDR3 length equals 16 residues. Trimming removed 1 base from V and 4 bases from J, with 13 bases in between. Germline V gene lookup returns CDR1 MNHEY and CDR2 SVGEGT. Sequenced sample: peripheral blood. This chain uses TRBV6-2 or TRBV6-3 with TRBJ2-2; D not resolved. The origin of this receptor is a woman of 80 years or more with active or convalescent COVID-19. The chain's CDR3 is CASSYFSVVGTGELFF. Written as DNA, the CDR3 is TGTGCCAGCAGTTACTTCAGCGTCGTTGGCACCGGGGAGCTGTTTTTT.